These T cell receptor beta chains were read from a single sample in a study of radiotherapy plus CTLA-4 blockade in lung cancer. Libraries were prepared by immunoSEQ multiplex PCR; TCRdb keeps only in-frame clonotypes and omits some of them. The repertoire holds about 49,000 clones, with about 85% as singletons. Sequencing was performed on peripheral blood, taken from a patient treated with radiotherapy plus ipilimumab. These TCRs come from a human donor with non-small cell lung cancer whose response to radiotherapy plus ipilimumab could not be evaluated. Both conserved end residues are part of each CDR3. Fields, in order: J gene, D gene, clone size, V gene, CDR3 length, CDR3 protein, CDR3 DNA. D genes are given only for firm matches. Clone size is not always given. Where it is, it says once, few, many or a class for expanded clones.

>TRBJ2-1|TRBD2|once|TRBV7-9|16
CASSFFLAGESEEQFF
TGTGCCAGCAGCTTTTTTCTAGCGGGAGAGTCTGAGGAGCAGTTCTTC
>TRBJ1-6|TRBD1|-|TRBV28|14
CATSRRQGYSPLHF
TGTGCCACCTCTCGCCGACAGGGTTATTCACCCCTCCACTTT
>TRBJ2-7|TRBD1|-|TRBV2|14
CASSLGGQSYEQYF
TGTGCCAGCAGCCTAGGGGGACAGTCCTACGAGCAGTACTTC
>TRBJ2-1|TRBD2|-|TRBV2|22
CASSEAARTSGLLRSSYNEQFF
TGTGCCAGCAGTGAAGCTGCAAGGACTAGCGGACTACTAAGGAGCTCCTACAATGAGCAGTTCTTC
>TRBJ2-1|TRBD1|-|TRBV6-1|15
CASSEGQGWYNEQFF
TGTGCCAGCAGTGAAGGACAGGGCTGGTACAATGAGCAGTTCTTC
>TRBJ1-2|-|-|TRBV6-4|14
CASSHSTSNYGYTF
TGTGCCAGCAGCCACAGCACCTCTAACTATGGCTACACCTTC
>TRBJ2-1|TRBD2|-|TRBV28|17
CASSPRLSSSGSDEQFF
TGTGCCAGCAGTCCCCGTCTGTCGTCTAGCGGGTCAGATGAGCAGTTCTTC
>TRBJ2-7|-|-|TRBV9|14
CASSPSGTPYEQYF
TGTGCCAGCAGCCCCAGCGGGACACCCTACGAGCAGTACTTC
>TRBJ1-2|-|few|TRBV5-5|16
CASSSNRDSINYGYTF
TGTGCCAGCAGCTCGAACAGGGATTCAATAAACTATGGCTACACCTTC
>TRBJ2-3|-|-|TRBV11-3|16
CASSLAPGLLTDTQYF
TGTGCCAGCAGCTTAGCTCCGGGACTTCTCACAGATACGCAGTATTTT
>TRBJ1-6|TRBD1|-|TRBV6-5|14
CASRPGQGTSPLHF
TGTGCCAGCAGACCTGGACAGGGTACGTCACCCCTCCACTTT
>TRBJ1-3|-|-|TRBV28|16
CASSLSPVRAGNTIYF
TGTGCCAGCAGTTTATCCCCCGTTCGGGCTGGAAACACCATATATTTT
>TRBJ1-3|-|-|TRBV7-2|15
CASSLGPGPGNTIYF
TGTGCCAGCAGCTTGGGGCCTGGGCCAGGAAACACCATATATTTT
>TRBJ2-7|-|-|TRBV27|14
CASSLSPNTYEQYF
TGTGCCAGCAGTTTATCCCCTAATACCTACGAGCAGTACTTC
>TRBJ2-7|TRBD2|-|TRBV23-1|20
CASSQHPPPSSGRCSYEQYF
TGCGCCAGCAGTCAACATCCTCCACCTTCTAGCGGGAGGTGCTCCTACGAGCAGTACTTC
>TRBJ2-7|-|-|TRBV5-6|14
CASSRGHQTYEQYF
TGTGCCAGCAGCCGGGGACACCAAACCTACGAGCAGTACTTC
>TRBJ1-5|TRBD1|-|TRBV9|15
CASSVDPGGDQPQHF
TGTGCCAGCAGCGTAGATCCAGGGGGAGATCAGCCCCAGCATTTT
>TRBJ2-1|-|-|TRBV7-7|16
CASSSTLDHKYNEQFF
TGTGCTAGCAGCTCCACACTAGACCATAAATACAATGAGCAGTTCTTC
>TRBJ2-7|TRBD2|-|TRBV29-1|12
CSVTSDTYEQYF
TGCAGCGTGACTAGCGATACCTACGAGCAGTACTTC
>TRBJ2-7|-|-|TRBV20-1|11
CSAFGLYEQYF
TGCAGTGCTTTTGGACTGTACGAGCAGTACTTC
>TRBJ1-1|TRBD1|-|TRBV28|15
CASSLGAQGDTEAFF
TGTGCCAGCAGTCTGGGGGCACAGGGGGACACTGAAGCTTTCTTT
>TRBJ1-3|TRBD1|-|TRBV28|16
CASSSVGTGAGNTIYF
TGTGCCAGCAGTTCGGTCGGGACAGGGGCTGGAAACACCATATATTTT
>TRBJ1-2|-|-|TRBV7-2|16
CASSLAQRGGRGGYTF
TGTGCCAGCAGCTTAGCCCAAAGGGGGGGTCGTGGGGGCTACACCTTC
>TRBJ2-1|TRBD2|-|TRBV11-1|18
CASSPALLSSGSYNEQFF
TGTGCCAGCAGCCCCGCCCTCCTTTCTAGCGGGAGTTACAATGAGCAGTTCTTC
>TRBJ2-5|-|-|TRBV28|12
CASSGGGETQYF
TGTGCCAGCAGTGGTGGAGGGGAGACCCAGTACTTC
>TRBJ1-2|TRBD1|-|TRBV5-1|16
CASSSSSDRGQYGYTF
TGCGCCAGCAGCTCATCCTCCGACAGGGGGCAATATGGCTACACCTTC
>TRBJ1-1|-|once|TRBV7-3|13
CASSWAPNTEAFF
TGTGCCAGCAGCTGGGCACCGAACACTGAAGCTTTCTTT
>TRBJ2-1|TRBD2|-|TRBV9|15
CASSGRLAVGNEQFF
TGTGCCAGCAGCGGAAGACTAGCGGTCGGGAATGAGCAGTTCTTC
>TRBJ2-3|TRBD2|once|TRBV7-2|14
CASSLREGQDTQYF
TGTGCCAGCAGCTTGAGGGAGGGCCAAGATACGCAGTATTTT
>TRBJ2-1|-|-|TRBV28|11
CASRTRDEQFF
TGTGCCAGCAGAACTAGGGATGAGCAGTTCTTC
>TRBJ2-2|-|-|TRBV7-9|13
CASSYTGSGELFF
TGTGCCAGCAGCTACACAGGGTCCGGGGAGCTGTTTTTT
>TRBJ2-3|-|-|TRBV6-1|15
CASSEYRDSTDTQYF
TGTGCCAGCAGTGAATACAGGGATAGCACAGATACGCAGTATTTT
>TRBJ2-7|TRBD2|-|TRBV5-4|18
CASSLGPSGSGYSHEQYF
TGTGCCAGCAGCTTGGGACCTAGCGGGAGTGGGTATAGCCACGAGCAGTACTTC
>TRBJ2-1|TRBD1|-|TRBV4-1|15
CASSRGQDLPNEQFF
TGCGCCAGCAGCCGGGGACAGGACCTCCCCAATGAGCAGTTCTTC
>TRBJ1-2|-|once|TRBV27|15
CASSSGGGAPWGYTF
TGTGCCAGCTCCTCAGGCGGCGGGGCGCCGTGGGGCTACACCTTC
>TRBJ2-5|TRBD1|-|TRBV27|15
CASSNPRQGKETQYF
TGTGCCAGCAGTAACCCCCGACAGGGAAAAGAGACCCAGTACTTC
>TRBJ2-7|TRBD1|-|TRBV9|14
CASSWQGAGGEQYF
TGTGCCAGCAGCTGGCAGGGGGCAGGTGGCGAGCAGTACTTC
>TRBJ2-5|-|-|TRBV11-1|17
CASSPRSVTGTQETQYF
TGTGCCAGCAGCCCGCGGTCAGTGACAGGCACCCAAGAGACCCAGTACTTC
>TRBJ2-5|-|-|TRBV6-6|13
CASSVQFQETQYF
TGTGCCAGCAGTGTACAGTTCCAAGAGACCCAGTACTTC
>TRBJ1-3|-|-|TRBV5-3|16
CARSLGEGGAGNTIYF
TGTGCCAGAAGCTTGGGGGAGGGAGGTGCTGGAAACACCATATATTTT